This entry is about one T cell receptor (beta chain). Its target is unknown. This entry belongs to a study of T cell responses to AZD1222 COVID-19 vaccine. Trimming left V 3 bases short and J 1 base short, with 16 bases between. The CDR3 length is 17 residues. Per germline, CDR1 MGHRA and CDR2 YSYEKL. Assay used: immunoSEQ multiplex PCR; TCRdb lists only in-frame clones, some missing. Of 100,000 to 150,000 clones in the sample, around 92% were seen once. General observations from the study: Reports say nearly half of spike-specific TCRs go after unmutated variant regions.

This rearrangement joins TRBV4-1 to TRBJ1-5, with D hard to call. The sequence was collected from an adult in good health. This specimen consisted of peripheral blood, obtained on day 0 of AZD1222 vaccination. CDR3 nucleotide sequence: TGCGCCAGCAGCCATAACCCAGCGGCGGGGAGCAATCAGCCCCAGCATTTT. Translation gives CASSHNPAAGSNQPQHF.